These T cell receptor beta chains were read from a single sample in a study of early T cells in non-severe SARS-CoV-2 infection. TCRdb itself ran the 5' RACE reads through MiXCR, one entry per CDR3 protein. The data contain 55,000 to 65,000 distinct CDR3 sequences, about 10% of them singletons. Sequenced input: whole blood. The receptors originated from an adult who was a healthcare worker with PCR-confirmed SARS-CoV-2 infection or an uninfected control (not recorded which). Both conserved end residues are part of each CDR3. A D gene is named only where the DNA matches it firmly. Only some rows state a clone size, as once, few, many or a class for expanded clones.

CDR3 protein: CASSFPSRKNYEQYF; CDR3 DNA: TGTGCCAGCAGTTTTCCATCACGAAAGAACTACGAGCAGTACTTC; CDR3 length: 15; V gene: TRBV27; J gene: TRBJ2-7; clone size: NA; D gene: NA
CDR3 protein: CASSAGAGELFF; CDR3 DNA: TGTGCCAGCAGCGCGGGGGCCGGGGAGCTGTTTTTT; CDR3 length: 12; V gene: TRBV13; J gene: TRBJ2-2; clone size: many; D gene: TRBD2
CDR3 protein: CATSGPSNTGELFF; CDR3 DNA: TGTGCCACCAGTGGCCCCTCGAACACCGGGGAGCTGTTTTTT; CDR3 length: 14; V gene: TRBV24-1; J gene: TRBJ2-2; clone size: many; D gene: NA
CDR3 protein: CASSLWWDGGPNEQFF; CDR3 DNA: TGTGCCAGCAGCTTGTGGTGGGACGGGGGGCCTAATGAGCAGTTCTTC; CDR3 length: 16; V gene: TRBV5-6; J gene: TRBJ2-1; clone size: many; D gene: NA
CDR3 protein: CASSSPGTSGGTYEQYF; CDR3 DNA: TGTGCCAGCAGCTCCCCTGGGACTAGCGGGGGAACCTACGAGCAGTACTTC; CDR3 length: 17; V gene: TRBV11-2; J gene: TRBJ2-7; clone size: many; D gene: TRBD2
CDR3 protein: CASSRGSETQYF; CDR3 DNA: TGTGCCAGCAGCCGGGGGTCGGAGACCCAGTACTTC; CDR3 length: 12; V gene: TRBV14; J gene: TRBJ2-5; clone size: NA; D gene: NA
CDR3 protein: CASSSPGLAGGPLNTGELFF; CDR3 DNA: TGTGCTAGCAGCTCCCCCGGACTAGCGGGAGGACCCCTGAACACCGGGGAGCTGTTTTTT; CDR3 length: 20; V gene: TRBV7-7; J gene: TRBJ2-2; clone size: NA; D gene: TRBD2
CDR3 protein: CATSKTSGMGEQYF; CDR3 DNA: TGTGCCACCAGCAAGACTAGCGGGATGGGAGAGCAGTACTTC; CDR3 length: 14; V gene: TRBV15; J gene: TRBJ2-7; clone size: many; D gene: TRBD2
CDR3 protein: CASSFWRQRALTGELFF; CDR3 DNA: TGTGCCAGCAGTTTTTGGCGTCAGCGAGCTCTCACCGGGGAGCTGTTTTTT; CDR3 length: 17; V gene: TRBV12-3/TRBV12-4; J gene: TRBJ2-2; clone size: many; D gene: NA
CDR3 protein: CASSLGLAGGLAYNEQFF; CDR3 DNA: TGCGCCAGCAGCTTGGGACTAGCGGGAGGCCTCGCGTACAATGAGCAGTTCTTC; CDR3 length: 18; V gene: TRBV5-1; J gene: TRBJ2-1; clone size: many; D gene: TRBD2
CDR3 protein: CASSHDRESSQYF; CDR3 DNA: TGTGCCAGCTCCCACGATCGAGAGTCCTCGCAGTATTTT; CDR3 length: 13; V gene: TRBV18; J gene: TRBJ2-3; clone size: many; D gene: NA
CDR3 protein: CASSTRTDLAEKLFF; CDR3 DNA: TGTGCCAGCAGTACCCGGACAGACCTAGCTGAAAAACTGTTTTTT; CDR3 length: 15; V gene: TRBV6-1; J gene: TRBJ1-4; clone size: many; D gene: NA
CDR3 protein: CASSGTPGHEQYF; CDR3 DNA: TGTGCCAGCAGCGGGACACCGGGCCACGAGCAGTACTTC; CDR3 length: 13; V gene: TRBV5-5; J gene: TRBJ2-7; clone size: many; D gene: NA
CDR3 protein: CASSGAQGRDNQPQHF; CDR3 DNA: TGTGCCAGCAGTGGAGCTCAGGGACGGGACAATCAGCCCCAGCATTTT; CDR3 length: 16; V gene: TRBV28; J gene: TRBJ1-5; clone size: NA; D gene: NA
CDR3 protein: CAGTLEDGAEAFF; CDR3 DNA: TGTGCCGGCACCCTAGAAGACGGCGCTGAAGCTTTCTTT; CDR3 length: 13; V gene: TRBV7-9; J gene: TRBJ1-1; clone size: NA; D gene: NA
CDR3 protein: CASSTGTSGRRETQYF; CDR3 DNA: TGTGCCAGCAGCACCGGGACTAGCGGGAGAAGGGAGACCCAGTACTTC; CDR3 length: 16; V gene: TRBV7-2; J gene: TRBJ2-5; clone size: few; D gene: TRBD2
CDR3 protein: CAISERKLAGMTDTQYF; CDR3 DNA: TGTGCCATCAGTGAGCGAAAACTAGCGGGAATGACAGATACGCAGTATTTT; CDR3 length: 17; V gene: TRBV10-3; J gene: TRBJ2-3; clone size: many; D gene: TRBD2
CDR3 protein: CASSAGTAQETQYF; CDR3 DNA: TGTGCCAGCAGTGCCGGGACAGCTCAAGAGACCCAGTACTTC; CDR3 length: 14; V gene: TRBV6-5; J gene: TRBJ2-5; clone size: NA; D gene: TRBD1
CDR3 protein: CASSYSLKSGTGVFGTYEQYF; CDR3 DNA: TGTGCCAGCAGTTACTCGCTTAAGTCCGGGACAGGCGTTTTTGGTACCTACGAGCAGTACTTC; CDR3 length: 21; V gene: TRBV6-2/TRBV6-3; J gene: TRBJ2-7; clone size: NA; D gene: TRBD1
CDR3 protein: CASSFRGPTEVFF; CDR3 DNA: TGTGCCAGCAGCTTTAGGGGACCCACTGAAGTTTTCTTT; CDR3 length: 13; V gene: TRBV7-2; J gene: TRBJ1-1; clone size: few; D gene: NA
CDR3 protein: CSASRDRGYEQYF; CDR3 DNA: TGCAGTGCTAGCCGGGACAGGGGGTACGAGCAGTACTTC; CDR3 length: 13; V gene: TRBV20-1; J gene: TRBJ2-7; clone size: few; D gene: TRBD1
CDR3 protein: CASSMRSNYGYTF; CDR3 DNA: TGTGCCAGTAGTATGAGGTCAAACTATGGCTACACCTTC; CDR3 length: 13; V gene: TRBV19; J gene: TRBJ1-2; clone size: many; D gene: NA
CDR3 protein: CASTLGRSDTQYF; CDR3 DNA: TGTGCCAGCACCCTCGGACGGTCAGATACGCAGTATTTT; CDR3 length: 13; V gene: TRBV7-2; J gene: TRBJ2-3; clone size: NA; D gene: NA
CDR3 protein: CASSVVGAANTGELFF; CDR3 DNA: TGTGCCAGCAGCGTAGTAGGGGCAGCGAACACCGGGGAGCTGTTTTTT; CDR3 length: 16; V gene: TRBV9; J gene: TRBJ2-2; clone size: many; D gene: NA
CDR3 protein: CSALRDPEETQYF; CDR3 DNA: TGCAGTGCGCTCCGGGACCCTGAAGAGACCCAGTACTTC; CDR3 length: 13; V gene: TRBV20-1; J gene: TRBJ2-5; clone size: NA; D gene: NA
CDR3 protein: CASSLVGSGNNEQYF; CDR3 DNA: TGCGCCAGCAGCTTGGTAGGTAGCGGGAACAACGAGCAGTACTTC; CDR3 length: 15; V gene: TRBV5-1; J gene: TRBJ2-7; clone size: many; D gene: TRBD2